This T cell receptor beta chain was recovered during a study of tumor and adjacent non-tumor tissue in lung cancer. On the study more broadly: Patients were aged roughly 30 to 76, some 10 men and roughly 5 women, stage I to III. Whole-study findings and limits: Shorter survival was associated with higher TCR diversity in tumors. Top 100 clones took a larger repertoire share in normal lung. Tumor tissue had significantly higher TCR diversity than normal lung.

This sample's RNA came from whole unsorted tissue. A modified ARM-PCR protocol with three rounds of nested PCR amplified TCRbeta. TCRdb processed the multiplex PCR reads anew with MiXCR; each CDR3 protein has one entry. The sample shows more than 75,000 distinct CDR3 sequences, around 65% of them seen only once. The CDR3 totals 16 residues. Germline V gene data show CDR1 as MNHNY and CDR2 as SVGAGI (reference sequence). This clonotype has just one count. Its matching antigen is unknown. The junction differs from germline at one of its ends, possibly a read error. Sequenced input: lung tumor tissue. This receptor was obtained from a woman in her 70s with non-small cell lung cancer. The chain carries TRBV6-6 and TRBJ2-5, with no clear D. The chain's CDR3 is CARSCQSNSVRETQYF. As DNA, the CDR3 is TGTGCCCGCAGTTGCCAAAGCAACTCGGTTCGGGAGACCCAGTACTTC.